One and the same sample provided the 19 T cell receptor beta chains below, sequenced in a study of T-cell reconstitution after alpha-beta-depleted transplantation in children. Unique molecular identifiers were incorporated during preparation of the TCRbeta library. TCRdb independently ran MiXCR on the PCR reads; one entry per CDR3 protein. The sample has 450,000 to 600,000 distinct CDR3 sequences; around 20% are singletons. The specimen was PBMCs from the stem cell graft donor, collected from the stem cell graft. The receptors here all came from a human donor who donated a stem cell graft to a child with acute lymphoblastic leukemia.

The J gene is TRBJ2-2, the V gene TRBV9, with no clear D. The CDR3 consists of 15 residues. V lost 0 bases and J 0 bases, leaving 6 bases between the germline ends. The germline V gene encodes CDR1 SGDLS and CDR2 YYNGEE. This CDR3 reads CASSVGITNTGELFF. The CDR3 nucleotides are TGTGCCAGCAGCGTAGGGATTACGAACACCGGGGAGCTGTTTTTT.

This chain connects TRBV5-1 to TRBJ2-2, with D tentatively TRBD1 or TRBD2 (5 bases each). This CDR3 has 15 residues. The V end was cut by 4 bases, the J end by 3 bases, with 13 bases between. Germline V gene lookup returns CDR1 SGHRS and CDR2 YFSETQ. CDR3 protein: CASSPGTDHTGELFF. The CDR3 DNA reads TGCGCCAGCAGCCCCGGGACGGACCACACCGGGGAGCTGTTTTTT.

This chain uses TRBV10-1 with TRBJ2-7; 9 positions match TRBD1. V was clipped by 3 bases and J by 2 bases; unmatched bases: 14. Looked up from germline, CDR1 is WNHNN and CDR2 is SYGVQD (reference sequence). The CDR3 contains 18 residues. The CDR3 loop is CASSEYGPGQGYPYEQYF. The CDR3 DNA follows: TGCGCCAGCAGTGAATACGGTCCGGGACAGGGTTACCCCTACGAGCAGTACTTC.

This clonotype was seen only a few times. The chain employs TRBV25-1 and TRBJ1-2; a weak D match, TRBD1 (5 bases). Germline V gene data show CDR1 as MGHDK and CDR2 as SYGVNS. This CDR3 contains 18 residues. Trimming stripped 1 base from V and 2 bases from J, with 20 bases between. This CDR3 is CASSESGIIGDKNYGYTF. DNA of the CDR3: TGTGCCAGCAGTGAATCGGGAATTATAGGGGATAAAAACTATGGCTACACCTTC.

The V and J genes are TRBV5-1 and TRBJ2-3; 8 nucleotides agree with TRBD2. Per germline, CDR1 SGHRS and CDR2 YFSETQ. Losses at the gene ends were 2 bases for V and 2 bases for J; bases not matched to a gene: 4. The CDR3 runs to 15 residues. CDR3: CASSLLAETTDTQYF. The CDR3, as DNA: TGCGCCAGCAGCTTACTAGCGGAAACCACAGATACGCAGTATTTT.

In this sample, this clonotype turned up once. Being one base from a much bigger clone, this may be a read error. The genes are TRBV4-1 and TRBJ2-7; TRBD2 matches 10 bases. The junction had 6 bases not matched to a gene; V was cut back by 1 base and J by 3 bases. Germline V lookup: CDR1 MGHRA, CDR2 YSYEKL. The CDR3 is 16 residues long. The CDR3, as DNA: TGCGCCAGCAGCCAAGTTGCTAGCGGGAGAAGCTACGAGCAGTACTTC. Its translation is CASSQVASGRSYEQYF.

This chain uses TRBV5-6 with TRBJ2-6; D not certain. The CDR3 sequence is 20 residues long. Trimming pared 6 bases from V and 1 base from J, leaving 26 bases between. CDR1 SGHDT and CDR2 YYEEEE come from the germline V gene. CDR3 nucleotides: TGTGCCAGCAACTTATTAGCCGGCGGCGGAGTCCCATCTGGGGCCAACGTCCTGACTTTC. Its protein product is CASNLLAGGGVPSGANVLTF.

The count of this clonotype is one. At one end, the junction sequence differs from germline, possibly due to a read error. The rearrangement uses TRBV12-3 or TRBV12-4 and TRBJ2-6, with 9 nucleotides matching TRBD1. The CDR3 contains 17 residues. The CDR3 DNA follows: TGTGCCAGCAGGCAACAGGGGGCTGGGTCTGGGGCCAACGGCCTGACTTTC. It encodes CASRQQGAGSGANGLTF.

This clonotype was seen a few times. The genes are TRBV29-1 and TRBJ2-1, with D unresolved. The CDR3 contains 14 residues. Per germline, CDR1 SQVTM and CDR2 ANQGSEA. V was pared by 2 bases and J by 4 bases, with 12 bases between. The DNA for the CDR3 is TGCAGCGTTGAAACCATGAAAGGGTACAATGAGCAGTTCTTC. This encodes CSVETMKGYNEQFF.

The sample holds a few counts of this clonotype. V is TRBV5-1 and J is TRBJ2-7, with D tentatively TRBD2 (6 bases). CDR1 SGHRS and CDR2 YFSETQ come from the germline V gene. Trimming stripped 0 bases from V and 4 bases from J, with 11 bases between. The CDR3 length is 14 residues. CDR3 in DNA: TGCGCCAGCAGCTTGGGGCGGGAAAATTACGAGCAGTACTTC. Protein sequence: CASSLGRENYEQYF.

This rearrangement joins TRBV20-1 to TRBJ2-5, with D tentatively TRBD1 (6 bases). This CDR3 region has 16 residues. Trimming left V 7 bases short and J 5 bases short, with 26 bases between. Germline V gene data show CDR1 as DFQATT and CDR2 as SNEGSKA (reference sequence). The CDR3 reads CSGMTGTSKPWETQYF. The CDR3 DNA sequence: TGCAGTGGAATGACCGGGACATCAAAACCTTGGGAGACCCAGTACTTC.

J is TRBJ2-7 and V is TRBV9, with 7 bases that match TRBD2. The CDR3 loop spans 14 amino acids. Germline V gives CDR1 SGDLS, CDR2 YYNGEE. V lost 3 bases to trimming and J lost 1 base; unmatched junction nucleotides: 4. The CDR3 sequence is CASSAGGISYEQYF. CDR3 sequence (DNA): TGTGCCAGCAGCGCGGGGGGAATTTCCTACGAGCAGTACTTC. Based on the CDR3 plus reference TRBV9 and TRBJ2-7, the full variable domain is DSGVTQTPKHLITATGQRVTLRCSPRSGDLSVYWYQQSLDQGLQFLIQYYNGEERAKGNILERFSAQQFPDLHSELNLSSLELGDSALYFCASSAGGISYEQYFGPGTRLTVT.

CDR3 protein: CASSFSATSGRETQYF. For the CDR3, the DNA is TGTGCCAGCAGTTTCTCGGCCACTAGCGGGAGAGAGACCCAGTACTTC. The genes are TRBV7-3 and TRBJ2-5; TRBD2 agrees at 11 bases. Germline lookup yields CDR1 SGHTA and CDR2 FQGTGA. This CDR3 contains 16 residues. Trimming removed 6 bases from V and 4 bases from J; junction bases left unmatched: 10.

This chain's CDR3 is CASSLKGLPLAKNIQYF. CDR3 bases: TGTGCCAGCAGCTTAAAGGGACTCCCACTAGCCAAAAACATTCAGTACTTC. J is TRBJ2-4 and V is TRBV7-2, with a possible D match to TRBD2 (6 bases). Between the trimmed V and J ends, which lost 2 bases and 0 bases, there was a span of 14 bases. CDR1 is SGHTA and CDR2 is FQGNSA in the germline V gene. The CDR3 loop spans 17 amino acids. Complete variable domain (other parts from reference TRBV7-2 and TRBJ2-4): GAGVSQSPSNKVTEKGKDVELRCDPISGHTALYWYRQSLGQGLEFLIYFQGNSAPDKSGLPSDRFSAERTGGSVSTLTIQRTQQEDSAVYLCASSLKGLPLAKNIQYFGAGTRLSVL.

The sample holds a few counts of this clonotype. This chain links TRBV7-9 with TRBJ2-1; TRBD2 agrees at 8 bases. The V gene's germline CDR1 is SEHNR and CDR2 FQNEAQ (reference sequence). CDR3 length: 15 residues. J gave up 9 bases and V 3 bases, and 10 bases lay outside the gene matches. The chain's CDR3 is CASSFSGKTVGEQFF. The CDR3 DNA follows: TGTGCCAGCAGCTTTAGCGGGAAAACTGTCGGTGAGCAGTTCTTC.

This clonotype has more than one count but fewer than ten. This chain joins TRBV7-8 and TRBJ2-7; 10 bases align to TRBD2. The CDR3 contains 17 residues. Germline V CDR1 and CDR2: SGHVS, FQNEAQ. The V gene end was trimmed by 0 bases and the J gene end by 3 bases; junction bases not matched to a gene: 8. CDR3 amino acids: CASSLALASGSHYEQYF. The CDR3 region has the DNA TGTGCCAGCAGCTTAGCCTTGGCTAGCGGGAGTCACTACGAGCAGTACTTC.

This chain joins TRBV5-1 and TRBJ1-2; D is unclear. Germline V lookup: CDR1 SGHRS, CDR2 YFSETQ. V lost 0 bases to trimming and J lost 4 bases, with 10 bases between them. The length of the CDR3 is 14 residues. The CDR3 loop reads CASSLDPSLYGYTF. The CDR3 coding sequence is TGCGCCAGCAGCTTGGATCCCAGCCTCTATGGCTACACCTTC.

This clonotype was observed a few times. The rearrangement uses TRBV18 and TRBJ1-1, with D possibly TRBD1 on 5 matching bases. There are 15 residues in the CDR3. V dropped 0 bases and J dropped 5 bases, with 13 bases sitting between them. CDR1 is KGHSH and CDR2 is LQKENI in the germline V gene. The CDR3 nucleotides read TGTGCCAGCTCACCACCGCCGTCAGGGATGACTGAAGCTTTCTTT. This sequence encodes CASSPPPSGMTEAFF.

This clonotype was seen more than once but under ten times. This rearrangement joins TRBV20-1 to TRBJ2-7; 16 bases are a match to TRBD2. The junction had 9 bases not matched to a gene; V was cut back by 6 bases and J by 7 bases. Germline values: CDR1 DFQATT, CDR2 SNEGSKA (reference sequence). This CDR3 is built from 15 residues. CDR3 amino acids: CSADGTSGRAVEQYF. Here the CDR3 DNA reads TGCAGTGCAGATGGGACTAGCGGGAGGGCCGTTGAGCAGTACTTC.